Sequencing of this TCR beta chain was carried out in a study of molecular identifiers for immune sequencing clone quantification. Whole-study context: The replicates split RNA from roughly 20,000 or 100,000 naive CD8 cells five ways and sequenced four. Study-level findings and limits: Same-barcode identical TCR molecules could make highly expanded clones look smaller than they are.

Preparation methods for the bulk TCR libraries were those previously described, with listed TCR primers. In TCRdb, the PCR reads were re-called with MiXCR into one record per CDR3 protein. The sample has a few hundred thousand distinct CDR3 sequences; about 25% are singletons. Germline CDR1 MNHNS, CDR2 SASEGT. This CDR3 is built from 13 residues. Between the trimmed V and J ends, which lost 9 bases and 3 bases, there was a span of 15 bases. As regards this clonotype: Its antigen is undetermined.

Source material: naive CD8+ T cells from blood, with Jurkat cell RNA spiked in. The subset here: FACS-sorted CD8+CD4-CCR7+CD45RA+ naive T cells. The receptor's source is a human donor in good health. Some libraries in this study had Jurkat cell RNA spiked in. This chain links TRBV6-1 with TRBJ2-7; tentatively, D is TRBD1 (6 bases). CDR3 residues: CARTGTISYEQYF. The DNA of the CDR3 is TGTGCCAGAACCGGGACAATAAGCTACGAGCAGTACTTC.